What follows is one T cell receptor (beta chain) and its context. Its antigen remains unidentified. CDR3 size: 12 residues. The V end was cut by 4 bases, the J end by 12 bases, with 15 bases between. The V gene's germline CDR1 is SGHTA and CDR2 FQGNSA. TCRdb called the reads again in MiXCR, with one record for every CDR3 protein. In the table there are roughly 570,000 distinct CDR3 sequences, 40% of which are singletons. This specimen comes from a study of T cell repertoires in cytomegalovirus infection. Study-wide results and caveats: Dominant in the ex vivo response were TCR beta clonotypes restricted by HLA-C and specific for CMV.

Material: cultured PBMCs, obtained from culture after CMV antigen stimulation. The V gene is TRBV7-2, the J gene TRBJ1-1; maybe TRBD1 (5 bases). The origin of this receptor is a human donor in good health (CMV status not recorded). Some clones in this sample may be carry-over from other donors' samples. As DNA, the CDR3 is TGTGCCAGCAGCTCCTTACAACAGGCTACTTTCTTT. Its translation: CASSSLQQATFF.